The TCR beta chain described here comes from a study of CD8+ T cells in alopecia areata. Sequencing templates came from extracted RNA that was reverse transcribed into cDNA. Profiling relied on immunoSEQ multiplex PCR, and the TCRdb table lists in-frame clones only, not all of them. The sample contains around 140,000 clones, 45% to 65% of which appear only once. The ends were cut back, 7 bases at V and 6 bases at J, with 12 bases in the middle. This CDR3 has 12 residues. Germline V gene lookup returns CDR1 SGHTS and CDR2 YDEGEE. The treatment denotes: oral pan-JAK inhibitor, 5-10 mg twice daily. Using a FACSAria, the CD4+ and CD8+ T cells were sorted from the PBMCs.

The V gene is TRBV5-8, the J gene TRBJ2-3, with a possible D match to TRBD2 (5 bases). This receptor was obtained from a human donor with alopecia areata. The material sequenced was CD8+ T cells sorted from blood, taken at week 4, from a patient treated with tofacitinib. The CDR3 is CASPLLADTQYF. The CDR3 DNA is TGTGCCAGCCCTCTCCTAGCCGATACGCAGTATTTT.